Each of the 21 T cell receptor beta chains below was sequenced from the same sample in a study of cytomegalovirus exposure and HLA in healthy donors. Produced via immunoSEQ multiplex PCR; TCRdb's table is partial and in-frame only. The sample has 78,000 or so clones; roughly 95% are singletons. Sequencing was done on a sample of PBMCs. The receptors stem from a man between 18 and 29 years old in good health and CMV-seropositive.

The V and J genes are TRBV29-1 and TRBJ1-3, with 7 bases identical to TRBD1. J gave up 4 bases and V 5 bases, and 14 bases lay outside the gene matches. Germline-derived CDR1 and CDR2 are SQVTM and ANQGSEA. CDR3 length: 16 amino acids. CDR3 region: CSVSGTANPIGNTIYF. In DNA form, the CDR3 reads TGCAGCGTTTCCGGGACAGCCAATCCGATCGGAAACACCATATATTTT.

This clone occurred once. V is TRBV19 and J is TRBJ1-1; D not resolved. Germline assignment: CDR1 LNHDA and CDR2 SQIVND (reference sequence). The CDR3 sequence is 14 residues long. V was clipped by 6 bases and J by 0 bases, with 11 bases between them. The CDR3 nucleotides are TGTGCCAGTAGGGAGGACCGCATGAACACTGAAGCTTTCTTT. Translating it yields CASREDRMNTEAFF.

The V call is TRBV27, the J call TRBJ1-2; TRBD1 matches at 9 bases. CDR3 length: 15 residues. Germline V lookup: CDR1 MNHEY, CDR2 SMNVEV (reference sequence). Trimming cost V 8 bases and J 6 bases; bases outside gene matches: 13. The CDR3 nucleotides are TGTGCCAGCGCAACTCCCGGGACAGGGATTGATGGCTACACCTTC. Encoded protein: CASATPGTGIDGYTF.

This chain joins TRBV10-1 and TRBJ1-1, with 8 nucleotides matching TRBD1. This CDR3 is 12 amino acids long. Germline loops: CDR1 WNHNN, CDR2 SYGVQD (reference sequence). Trimming removed 9 bases from V and 4 bases from J; junction bases left unmatched: 4. CDR3: CARETGGTEAFF. The CDR3 coding sequence is TGCGCCAGGGAAACAGGGGGCACTGAAGCTTTCTTT.

CDR3 coding DNA: TGTGCCAGCTTTGGAGGGTCAGAGACCCAGTACTTC. Protein: CASFGGSETQYF. The chain recombines TRBV7-2 with TRBJ2-5, with D possibly TRBD2 on 6 matching bases. Trimming cost V 8 bases and J 4 bases, with 11 bases left between them. Per the germline V gene, CDR1 is SGHTA and CDR2 is FQGNSA. The length of the CDR3 is 12 residues.

This clone was observed once. V gene TRBV6-1 combines with J gene TRBJ2-1, with D possibly being TRBD2 (6 bases). V was cut by 6 bases and J by 10 bases, with 16 bases left in between. The CDR3 is 13 amino acids. Germline CDR1 and CDR2: MNHNS and SASEGT. CDR3 sequence: CASSHGDFEEQFF. CDR3 DNA sequence: TGTGCCAGCAGCCACGGGGACTTTGAAGAGCAGTTCTTC.

The chain employs TRBV7-9 and TRBJ2-7; 8 bases line up with TRBD1. The CDR3 is 14 amino acids. V was pared by 3 bases and J by 2 bases, with 3 bases of the junction left unmatched. Germline values: CDR1 SEHNR, CDR2 FQNEAQ (reference sequence). CDR3 sequence (DNA): TGTGCCAGCAGCTTCGACAGGGGCCCCTACGAGCAGTACTTC. Protein: CASSFDRGPYEQYF.

As DNA, the CDR3 is TGCGCCAGCAGCTACTTGGAGGCCGGATCCACAGATACGCAGTATTTT. This gives the protein CASSYLEAGSTDTQYF. This chain joins TRBV5-1 and TRBJ2-3, with D tentatively TRBD2 (5 bases). The CDR3 spans 16 residues. Germline-derived CDR1 and CDR2 are SGHRS and YFSETQ. The V end lost 3 bases, the J end lost 2 bases, and 16 bases lay between the germline ends.

The V and J genes are TRBV5-6 and TRBJ1-4; 7 bases are shared with TRBD1. This CDR3 is built from 14 residues. CDR1 is SGHDT and CDR2 is YYEEEE in the germline V gene. Losses at the gene ends were 2 bases for V and 8 bases for J; bases not matched to a gene: 6. Here the CDR3 reads CASSFFQGEEKLFF. For the CDR3, the DNA is TGTGCCAGCAGCTTTTTTCAGGGGGAAGAAAAACTGTTTTTT.

This chain connects TRBV6-4 to TRBJ2-6; the D gene is possibly TRBD1 (6 bases). The CDR3 contains 16 residues. Looked up from germline, CDR1 is MRHNA and CDR2 is SNTAGT. V lost 3 bases and J 0 bases, leaving 9 bases between the germline ends. CDR3 DNA sequence: TGTGCCAGCAGTGAGGGACAAAACTCTGGGGCCAACGTCCTGACTTTC. It yields the protein CASSEGQNSGANVLTF.

This rearrangement joins TRBV11-2 to TRBJ1-1; 7 nucleotides line up with TRBD1. CDR3 length: 16 residues. Germline V CDR1 and CDR2: SGHAT, FQNNGV. After removal of 1 base from V and 3 bases from J, the junction contained 8 bases not matched to a gene. The CDR3 coding sequence is TGTGCCAGCAGCTTAGCTCGGGGCAGGGGGTACACTGAAGCTTTCTTT. It specifies CASSLARGRGYTEAFF.

The chain joins TRBV5-1 to TRBJ1-5; D is uncertain. Trimming left V 5 bases short and J 5 bases short, with 17 bases between. The CDR3 consists of 15 residues. The V gene's germline CDR1 is SGHRS and CDR2 YFSETQ. CDR3 residues: CASRQTPGSDQPQHF. CDR3 sequence (DNA): TGCGCCAGCAGACAAACGCCGGGTTCGGATCAGCCCCAGCATTTT.

The chain links TRBV11-2 to TRBJ1-1; tentatively, D is TRBD1 (6 bases). Germline V lookup: CDR1 SGHAT, CDR2 FQNNGV. V lost 5 bases and J lost 8, with 12 bases in between. The length of the CDR3 is 12 residues. The CDR3 reads CASSVTGTEAFF. DNA of the CDR3: TGTGCCAGCAGCGTCACAGGGACAGAAGCTTTCTTT.

The rearrangement uses TRBV11-2 and TRBJ2-1; 15 nucleotides line up with TRBD2. Looked up from germline, CDR1 is SGHAT and CDR2 is FQNNGV. Germline trimming cut 4 bases from V and 0 bases from J; bases unmatched to any gene: 7. CDR3 length: 19 amino acids. CDR3 sequence: CASSSFGTSGRSSYNEQFF. In DNA, the CDR3 is TGTGCCAGCAGCTCCTTCGGGACTAGCGGGAGGAGCTCCTACAATGAGCAGTTCTTC.

The chain joins TRBV5-4 to TRBJ2-7; possibly TRBD1 for D (5 bases). There are 11 residues in the CDR3. V lost 3 bases and J 8 bases, leaving 9 bases between the germline ends. Germline-derived CDR1 and CDR2 are SGHNT and YYREEE (reference sequence). The CDR3 DNA sequence: TGTGCCAGCAGCTATCAGGGAAAGCAGTACTTC. Its protein product is CASSYQGKQYF.

The J gene is TRBJ1-5, the V gene TRBV2; D is perhaps TRBD1 (6 bases). CDR3 length: 15 amino acids. Trimming shortened V by 4 bases and J by 0 bases, and 10 bases separated the two germline ends. Germline V gene sequence: CDR1 SNHLY, CDR2 FYNNEI. CDR3 in amino acids: CASSGQVYSNQPQHF. CDR3 sequence (DNA): TGTGCCAGCAGTGGACAGGTTTATAGCAATCAGCCCCAGCATTTT. The whole variable domain, remainder taken from reference TRBV2 and TRBJ1-5, is EPEVTQTPSHQVTQMGQEVILRCVPISNHLYFYWYRQILGQKVEFLVSFYNNEISEKSEIFDDQFSVERPDGSNFTLKIRSTKLEDSAMYFCASSGQVYSNQPQHFGDGTRLSIL.

This chain links TRBV7-8 with TRBJ1-2; 7 bases align to TRBD1. This CDR3 contains 15 residues. With 4 bases clipped from V and 4 bases from J, the junction kept 9 bases outside the gene matches. CDR1 is SGHVS, CDR2 FQNEAQ, per germline. The CDR3 spells CASSSDREPLYGYTF. As DNA, the CDR3 is TGTGCCAGCAGCTCCGACAGGGAACCTCTCTATGGCTACACCTTC.

V and J are TRBV2 and TRBJ2-5; D is unresolved. Germline CDR1 SNHLY, CDR2 FYNNEI. V was cut by 5 bases and J by 2 bases, with 3 bases left in between. CDR3 size: 11 residues. The DNA of the CDR3 is TGTGCCAGCAGTCCTCAAGAGACCCAGTACTTC. Residues: CASSPQETQYF. The full variable domain, with the rest looked up from reference TRBV2 and TRBJ2-5, is EPEVTQTPSHQVTQMGQEVILRCVPISNHLYFYWYRQILGQKVEFLVSFYNNEISEKSEIFDDQFSVERPDGSNFTLKIRSTKLEDSAMYFCASSPQETQYFGPGTRLLVL.

The J gene is TRBJ2-1, the V gene TRBV28; 8 bases fit TRBD2. Germline CDR1 MDHEN, CDR2 SYDVKM. V shed 6 bases and J 0 bases; nucleotides not matched to a gene: 7. The CDR3 runs to 16 residues. For the CDR3, the DNA is TGTGCCAGCAGCTCCGGGGCGGGAGGCTCCTACAATGAGCAGTTCTTC. It specifies CASSSGAGGSYNEQFF. Full variable domain (missing parts from reference TRBV28 and TRBJ2-1): DVKVTQSSRYLVKRTGEKVFLECVQDMDHENMFWYRQDPGLGLRLIYFSYDVKMKEKGDIPEGYSVSREKKERFSLILESASTNQTSMYLCASSSGAGGSYNEQFFGPGTRLTVL.

This chain connects TRBV25-1 to TRBJ2-7; D is perhaps TRBD2 (6 bases). The germline V gene encodes CDR1 MGHDK and CDR2 SYGVNS. The V end was cut by 5 bases, the J end by 6 bases, with 8 bases between. The CDR3 totals 11 residues. Written as DNA, the CDR3 is TGTGCCAGCAGTCCCGGGAGCGAGCAGTACTTC. It translates to CASSPGSEQYF.

This chain uses TRBV19 with TRBJ1-5; D call uncertain. The germline V gene has CDR1 LNHDA and CDR2 SQIVND (reference sequence). V was shortened by 8 bases and J by 6 bases, with 14 bases between the two germline ends. The CDR3 length is 13 residues. CDR3 nucleotides: TGTGCCAGTGCTTCTTGGTCCGGTCAGCCCCAGCATTTT. Translated, it gives CASASWSGQPQHF.